This T cell receptor beta chain was found in a study of vaccination effects on CD4 cells after COVID-19. In the study overall: Viral peptide pool expansion of antigen-specific CD4+ T cells preceded sequencing in the ViraFEST assay. The study's findings and limits: Vaccine- and infection-induced clones showed marked clonal contraction late following vaccination.

Germline loops: CDR1 SGHTA, CDR2 FQGTGA. Trimming took off 3 bases at V and 3 bases at J, with 8 bases between the two ends. The CDR3 covers 13 residues. At the end of around eleven days of culture, CD4+ T cells were isolated. Note on this clone: Its antigen remains unidentified.

Here immunoSEQ multiplex PCR was the method, and the copy in TCRdb shows in-frame clones only, minus some. The sample includes tens of thousands of clones, around 77% of them seen just once. The origin of this receptor is a human donor who received a COVID-19 vaccine. This chain uses TRBV7-3 with TRBJ1-1; D gene uncertain. Source: CD4+ T cells from PBMCs cultured without peptide, taken before COVID-19 vaccination. The DNA of the CDR3 is TGTGCCAGCAGCTTTCGGGCAGACACTGAAGCTTTCTTT. This codes for CASSFRADTEAFF.